This TCR beta chain stems from a study of T cell responses to AZD1222 COVID-19 vaccine. Broader study findings: Regions 160-218 and 743-854 dominated among vaccine-associated CD4 TCRs spanning spike. Donor demographics were predominantly white British with a female majority; clonal diversity may be underestimated.

Comment on this clone: Its matching antigen is unknown.

Method: immunoSEQ multiplex PCR; TCRdb's copy keeps in-frame clones and lacks some. The sample consists of about 77,000 clones, 92% of them appearing once. J gave up 7 bases and V 0 bases, and 8 bases lay outside the gene matches. This CDR3 region has 15 residues. CDR1 GTSNPN and CDR2 SVGIG come from the germline V gene (reference sequence). Second-dose intervals of approximately 4 or approximately 12 weeks were pooled. V is TRBV30 and J is TRBJ2-1; 8 bases match TRBD2. This clonotype was obtained from an adult who received the AZD1222 COVID-19 vaccine. Material: peripheral blood, obtained 28 days after the second AZD1222 dose. CDR3 coding DNA: TGTGCCTGGAGTGTACCGCGGGAGGTTCAGAATGAGCAGTTCTTC. It codes for CAWSVPREVQNEQFF.